The T cell receptor (beta chain) described here comes from a study of CD8 T cells in ankylosing spondylitis. The CDR3 extends over 11 amino acids. With 11 bases removed from V and 3 bases from J, the gap between germline ends came to 11 bases. Germline V gene sequence: CDR1 ENHRY, CDR2 SYGVKD. TCRdb re-analysed the 5' RACE reads in MiXCR, keeping a single row per CDR3 protein. The sample shows approximately 250,000 distinct CDR3 sequences, roughly a tenth of them seen only once. Ten or more counts support this clonotype. The chain uses TRBV10-3 and TRBJ2-7; weak D call: TRBD2 (5 bases). Sequenced sample: blood, either unsorted or a sorted T cell fraction (not recorded which). The receptor's source is a male donor with ankylosing spondylitis or in good health (not recorded which). The CDR3, as DNA: TGTGCCGCTGGAGGTATCTACGAGCAGTACTTC. Its translation is CAAGGIYEQYF.